Below, 21 T cell receptor delta chains from the same sample are listed, as sequenced in a study of gamma delta lymphoproliferative disorders and STAT genes. TCRdb redid clone calling on the multiplex PCR reads using CATT. The sample has some 460 delta-chain clones; approximately 4.5% are singletons. PBMCs from patients and controls supplied the genomic DNA for sequencing. Sequencing was carried out using blood. These receptors were taken from a human donor with gamma-delta T-cell large granular lymphocyte leukemia.

By sample share, this clone is medium-sized. A far larger clone is one nucleotide away, so this likely arose from a read error. The J gene is TRDJ1, the V gene TRDV2, with TRDD3 matching 12 bases. The germline CDR1 and CDR2 sequences are GEAIGNYY and EKD. This CDR3 is built from 19 residues. As DNA, the CDR3 is TGTGCCTGTGACACCGTCGGTCTGGGGGATACGCCGTCAACCGATAAACCCATCTTT. Translating gives CACDTVGLGDTPSTDKPIF.

Details on this clone: A read error likely explains this, since a far larger clone differs by one base. Different DNA sequences within this sample yield the same CDR3. The chain carries TRDV2 and TRDJ1; 13 bases line up with TRDD3. The CDR3 length is 19 residues. The germline CDR1 and CDR2 sequences are GEAIGNYY and EKD. The CDR3 region is CACEPLGDTGSNDTDKLIF. The DNA for the CDR3 is TGTGCCTGTGAACCACTGGGGGATACGGGATCAAACGACACCGATAAACTCATCTTC.

Comments on this clone: Given a much more abundant clone one base away, this may be a read error. This chain connects TRDV2 to TRDJ1, with TRDD3 identical over 13 bases. Germline V gene lookup returns CDR1 GEAIGNYY and CDR2 EKD. The CDR3 covers 17 residues. CDR3 in amino acids: CACDRLGDTSATDKLTF. CDR3 DNA: TGTGCCTGTGACAGACTGGGGGATACGAGTGCCACCGATAAACTCACCTTT.

On this clone itself: The TCRdb protein, from a much larger clone, departs from this DNA's translation at residue 3, likely by read error; the protein shown derives from the DNA. This rearrangement joins TRDV2 to TRDJ1; 13 bases align to TRDD3. Germline V gene data show CDR1 as GEAIGNYY and CDR2 as EKD. CDR3 length: 19 amino acids. J was trimmed by 0 bases and V by 8 bases; bases with no gene match: 17. The CDR3 sequence is CAYEPLGDTGSNDTDKLIF. The CDR3 DNA sequence: TGTGCCTATGAACCACTGGGGGATACGGGATCAAACGACACCGATAAACTCATCTTT.

Details on this clone: Since a far larger clone is one base different, this is likely a read error. At the DNA level, this CDR3 is encoded by other sequences in the same sample as well. This chain joins TRDV2 and TRDJ1; D is unclear. Looked up from germline, CDR1 is GEAIGNYY and CDR2 is EKD. V was clipped by 3 bases and J by 3 bases, with 13 bases between them. CDR3 length: 14 residues. The CDR3 bases are TGTGCCTGTGACGCCTTACTTTCTTCCGATAAACTCATCTTT. As protein: CACDALLSSDKLIF.

By proportion, this clone is hyperexpanded. In the same sample, other DNA sequences code for this CDR3. V usage is TRDV2 and J usage is TRDJ1; 12 bases line up with TRDD3. CDR3 length equals 19 residues. CDR1 is GEAIGNYY, CDR2 EKD, per germline. V was pared by 0 bases and J by 2 bases, with 12 bases of the junction left unmatched. This CDR3 reads CACDTVGLGDTPSTDKLIF. In nucleotides, the CDR3 is TGTGCCTGTGACACCGTCGGTCTGGGGGATACGCCGTCAACCGATAAACTCATCTTT.

This clone has just a few counts. A far larger clone differs by one base, so this is likely a read error. The CDR3 here is CACDVLGDTLSTDKLIF. The CDR3 nucleotides are TGTGCCTGTGACGTACTGGGGGATACGCTGTCAACCGATAAACTCATCTTT. The chain couples TRDV2 to TRDJ1, with 13 bases aligning to TRDD3. CDR1 and CDR2 (germline): GEAIGNYY, EKD. The trim removed 3 bases at V and 2 bases at J, leaving 8 bases unmatched. The CDR3 sequence is 17 residues long.

This sequence joins TRDV1 and TRDJ1; 9 positions agree with TRDD3. CDR1 is TSWWSYY and CDR2 is QGS in the germline V gene. The ends lost 5 bases at V and 0 bases at J; junction bases unmatched: 37. This CDR3 is built from 26 residues. CDR3 sequence reads: CALGPRTLTFFTGGRAPSQYTDKLIF. The CDR3 DNA is TGTGCTCTTGGGCCACGGACCCTCACCTTCTTTACTGGGGGACGAGCCCCATCACAGTACACCGATAAACTCATCTTT.

This clone counts as hyperexpanded. Additional DNA sequences in this sample encode the identical CDR3. The J gene is TRDJ1, the V gene TRDV2, with D unresolved. Germline V gene lookup returns CDR1 GEAIGNYY and CDR2 EKD. V gave up 0 bases and J gave up 0 bases, with 13 bases separating them. The CDR3 is 16 residues long. The CDR3 DNA follows: TGTGCCTGTGACACCGTCGGCGGTGGTAACACCGATAAACTCATCTTT. Protein product: CACDTVGGGNTDKLIF.

No call was made for the V gene; the J gene is TRDJ1; the D call in the table, TRDD3, was not verified against the DNA. This CDR3 has 20 amino acids. CDR3 residues: CACDPPTGGILGKASKELIF. CDR3 DNA: TGTGCCTGTGACCCTCCGACTGGAGGCATACTGGGGAAAGCTTCAAAGGAACTCATCTTT.

About this clone itself: TCRdb records a much larger clone's protein for this DNA, with a difference at residue 11 that likely arises from a read error; the protein given is the translation of the DNA. V usage is TRDV2 and J usage is TRDJ1; tentative D call: TRDD2 (5 bases). The CDR3 extends over 14 amino acids. Germline loops: CDR1 GEAIGNYY, CDR2 EKD. The DNA for the CDR3 is TGTGCCTGTGACGCCTTACTTTCCTCCGATAATCTCATCTTT. The encoded protein is CACDALLSSDNLIF.

This clone was counted between two and nine times. A read error likely explains this, since a far larger clone differs by one base. Other DNA sequences from this sample encode an identical CDR3 as well. The CDR3 DNA reads TGTGCCTGTGACACCGTGAGGCCCTTGGGGGATACGGGCACCGATAAACTCATCTTT. It is translated as CACDTVRPLGDTGTDKLIF. This rearrangement joins TRDV2 to TRDJ1; 11 bases map to TRDD3. V dropped 0 bases and J dropped 1; count of bases not matched to a gene: 12. Germline lookup yields CDR1 GEAIGNYY and CDR2 EKD. The CDR3 is 19 amino acids.

By its share, this clone is medium-sized. This sequence joins TRDV2 and TRDJ1, with TRDD3 matching over 10 bases. The CDR3 covers 18 residues. Germline lookup yields CDR1 GEAIGNYY and CDR2 EKD. The junction had 9 bases not matched to a gene; V was cut back by 0 bases and J by 0 bases. This CDR3 reads CACDTVGLGDAHTDKLIF. The CDR3 DNA reads TGTGCCTGTGACACCGTGGGACTGGGGGATGCTCACACCGATAAACTCATCTTT.

This clone was seen only a few times. TCRdb pairs this DNA with a much larger clone's protein that differs at residue 9, likely a read error; the protein shown was translated from the DNA. V gene TRDV2 combines with J gene TRDJ1; a weak D match, TRDD3 (5 bases). Trimming removed 1 base from V and 2 bases from J, with 22 bases in between. There are 18 residues in the CDR3. In germline, CDR1 is GEAIGNYY, CDR2 EKD. Written as DNA, the CDR3 is TGTGCCTGTGACACTCTTTCCGGGGAATACGCGGGTACCGATAAACTCATCTTT. This translates into CACDTLSGEYAGTDKLIF.

This clone has a handful of counts. A far larger clone lies a single base away; this is likely a read error. The sample contains more than one DNA sequence encoding this CDR3. This rearrangement joins TRDV2 to TRDJ1; unclear D gene. Trimming took off 0 bases at V and 0 bases at J, with 19 bases between the two ends. The CDR3 covers 18 residues. CDR1 is GEAIGNYY, CDR2 EKD, per germline. As DNA, the CDR3 is TGTGCCTGTGACACCGTGGAGACCGGATCTGAGTACACCGATAAACTCATCTTT. Its translation: CACDTVETGSEYTDKLIF.

As for this clone: This may come from a read error, since a much larger clone is one base off. V gene TRDV1 combines with J gene TRDJ1; tentative D call: TRDD3 (6 bases). TCRdb records no J gene; here it was assigned by comparing the DNA to germline. Trimming pared 7 bases from V and 0 bases from J, leaving 21 bases between. The CDR3 runs 17 residues. Germline V lookup: CDR1 TSWWSYY, CDR2 QGS. Here the CDR3 DNA reads TGTGCTCTTGCCCTCCCGGGGATGCGGGGGTACACCGATAAACTCATCTTT. Amino acids: CALALPGMRGYTDKLIF.

This clone was seen a handful of times. The chain links TRDV1 to TRDJ1; no definite D call. V was trimmed by 5 bases and J by 0 bases, leaving 25 bases between them. The CDR3 spans 19 residues. Germline CDR1 reads TSWWSYY; CDR2 reads QGS. As DNA, the CDR3 is TGTGCTCTTGGGCCTTACCTGTACGTTTTGGTTCCGTACACCGATAAACTCATCTTT. Amino acid sequence: CALGPYLYVLVPYTDKLIF.

This clone was recorded a few times. The TCRdb protein comes from a much larger clone and disagrees with this DNA's translation at residue 8, likely due to a read error; the protein given here is derived from the DNA. The chain is built from TRDV2 and TRDJ1; 7 bases map to TRDD3. Trimming cost V 4 bases and J 0 bases; bases outside gene matches: 19. Germline-derived CDR1 and CDR2 are GEAIGNYY and EKD. This CDR3 has 19 amino acids. CDR3 residues: CACEPLGNTGSNDTDKLIF. For the CDR3, the DNA is TGTGCCTGTGAACCACTGGGGAATACGGGATCAAACGACACCGATAAACTCATCTTT.

As to this clone: The junction and the germline gene differ at one end; a read error may be behind it. This specimen includes other DNA sequences encoding the same CDR3. The rearrangement links TRDV2 to TRDJ3, with 13 positions matching TRDD3. The CDR3 extends over 22 amino acids. Per the germline V gene, CDR1 is GEAIGNYY and CDR2 is EKD. In DNA form, the CDR3 reads TGTGCCTGTGACACCGAGGACTGGGGGATACGCTACAGCTCCTGGGACACCCGACAGATGTTCTTC. Translation: CACDTEDWGIRYSSWDTRQMFF.

This clone occurred many times. This chain links TRDV2 with TRDJ1; 12 bases map to TRDD3. V shed 0 bases and J 3 bases; nucleotides not matched to a gene: 13. This CDR3 is 19 amino acids long. CDR1 and CDR2 from the germline V gene are GEAIGNYY and EKD. DNA for the CDR3: TGTGCCTGTGACACCCTTACTGGGGGATACCCCCTCGAGGCCGATAAACTCATCTTT. Its translation: CACDTLTGGYPLEADKLIF.

This clone was observed at least ten times. It is likely a read error: a sequence one base away is far more abundant. V and J are TRDV2 and TRDJ1; 10 bases match TRDD3. This CDR3 has 15 residues. Germline V gene data show CDR1 as GEAIGNYY and CDR2 as EKD. J was trimmed by 2 bases and V by 3 bases; bases with no gene match: 5. The CDR3 DNA follows: TGTGCCTGTGACGTACCGGGGGATACGACCGATAAACTCATCTTT. Translation: CACDVPGDTTDKLIF.